This T cell receptor (beta chain) appears in the sequencing data of a study of OX40 agonist ivuxolimab in advanced cancers. Whole-study context: Partial responses were achieved by three patients: one hepatocellular carcinoma, two cutaneous melanoma.

Per the germline V gene, CDR1 is SGHRS and CDR2 is YFSETQ. The CDR3 is made up of 16 amino acids. The V segment lost 3 bases and the J segment 3 bases; nucleotides outside the gene matches: 6. Drawing of blood for sampling happened at baseline, at cycle 4 day 1, and at cycle 7 day 1. TCRdb's table, derived via immunoSEQ multiplex PCR, lists solely in-frame clones and lacks some. The sample records 14,000 or so clones, about four fifths being singletons. The starting material was CD4+ or CD8+ T cells sorted from blood, obtained in a trial of the OX40 agonist ivuxolimab. The chain joins TRBV5-1 to TRBJ2-1, with 10 nucleotides matching TRBD2. The receptor was derived from an adult with an advanced solid tumor such as melanoma, head and neck, liver or kidney cancer. DNA of the CDR3: TGCGCCAGCAGCTGGACTAGCGGTAGCTACTACAATGAGCAGTTCTTC. Amino acid sequence: CASSWTSGSYYNEQFF.